This TCR beta chain was documented in a study of spatial heterogeneity in lung cancer. Across the whole study: Sequences of the beta chain were consistently detected in greater numbers than alpha-chain sequences. Averaged across combinations, each unique TCR and UMI pairing appeared more than ten times in raw reads, which were uncorrected.

Unique molecular identifiers tagged every individual TCR cDNA molecule. TCRdb reprocessed the 5' RACE reads via MiXCR and lists one record per CDR3 protein. The sample yields about 30,000 distinct CDR3 sequences, 7.5% to 9.5% seen once. V trimming: 4 bases; J trimming: 7 bases; junction bases outside the gene matches: 7. CDR3 length: 15 amino acids. Germline V lookup: CDR1 MNHEY, CDR2 SMNVEV (reference sequence). This clonotype was seen ten or more times. The time point is: sample taken at primary tumor resection. Whole RNA was taken from tumor, nontumor lung or frozen PBMC; it was then sequenced unsorted. A total of more than 65 untreated early-stage non-small cell lung cancer patients served as donors.

The sequence derives from a female donor with early-stage non-small cell lung cancer. V is TRBV27 and J is TRBJ1-2; 12 bases fit TRBD1. The specimen was PBMCs, collected at surgery. CDR3 amino acids: CASSSQGQGASGYTF. CDR3 in DNA: TGTGCCAGCAGTTCCCAGGGACAGGGGGCGTCTGGCTACACCTTC.